This entry describes one TCR beta chain. This sample was taken from a study of blood T cell repertoires in COVID-19. Study overall: The study drew acute and convalescent COVID-19 samples from the United States, Italy and Spain. Sources were T cells, B-cell-depleted T cells, or PBMCs; the material itself was cDNA or gDNA.

This CDR3 has 12 amino acids. Trimming stripped 5 bases from V and 3 bases from J, with 7 bases between. CDR1 and CDR2 (germline): SEHNR, FQNEAQ (reference sequence). Measured with immunoSEQ multiplex PCR; TCRdb has only the in-frame clones, and not every one. The profile shows some 200,000 clones, roughly 76% of them singletons. The material sequenced was peripheral blood. The receptor comes from a middle-aged woman with COVID-19, enrolled during active disease. V is TRBV7-9 and J is TRBJ2-5, with D hard to call. DNA of the CDR3: TGTGCCAGCAGCCCTCGTAAAGAGACCCAGTACTTC. It specifies CASSPRKETQYF.